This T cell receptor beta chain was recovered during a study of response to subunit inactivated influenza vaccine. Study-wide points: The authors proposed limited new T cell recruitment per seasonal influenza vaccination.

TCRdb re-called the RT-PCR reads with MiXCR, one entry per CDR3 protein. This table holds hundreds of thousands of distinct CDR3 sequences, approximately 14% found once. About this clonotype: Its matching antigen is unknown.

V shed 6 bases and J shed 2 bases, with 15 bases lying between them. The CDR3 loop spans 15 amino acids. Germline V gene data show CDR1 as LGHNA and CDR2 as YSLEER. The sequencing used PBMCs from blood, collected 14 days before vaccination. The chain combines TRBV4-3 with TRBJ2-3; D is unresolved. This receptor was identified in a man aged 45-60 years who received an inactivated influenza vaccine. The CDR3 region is CASSPDSRFTDTQYF. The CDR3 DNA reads TGCGCCAGCAGTCCAGACTCTAGATTCACAGATACGCAGTATTTT.